This passage covers 17 T cell receptor beta chains from one sample sequenced in a study of blood T cell repertoires in COVID-19. Data came from immunoSEQ multiplex PCR; TCRdb stores just in-frame clones and leaves some out. The data show fewer than 300,000 clones, about 80% seen once. Sequenced input: peripheral blood. The receptors come from a woman aged 45-59 years who had recovered from COVID-19.

This clone has a count of ten or more. The chain has TRBV9 and TRBJ1-1; 8 bases agree with TRBD1. Germline V gene data show CDR1 as SGDLS and CDR2 as YYNGEE. The J segment lost 4 bases and the V segment lost 3 bases, leaving 11 bases of the junction unmatched. This CDR3 spans 16 amino acids. The CDR3 is CASSAVTGGGSTEAFF. CDR3 coding DNA: TGTGCCAGCAGCGCCGTAACAGGGGGAGGAAGCACTGAAGCTTTCTTT.

The chain joins TRBV28 to TRBJ1-1; 12 nucleotides line up with TRBD1. Germline lookup yields CDR1 MDHEN and CDR2 SYDVKM. Trimming took 4 bases from V and 5 from J; bases not matched to a gene: 8. This CDR3 is 16 amino acids long. Written as DNA, the CDR3 is TGTGCCAGCAGTTCCGGGACAGGGGGCGCTTGGACTGAAGCTTTCTTT. Translated: CASSSGTGGAWTEAFF.

This chain connects TRBV6-2 or TRBV6-3 to TRBJ2-7, with 7 nucleotides matching TRBD2. Germline CDR1 MNHEY, CDR2 SVGEGT. J lost 2 bases, V lost 6 bases, and 10 bases had no gene match. The CDR3 has 15 residues. The CDR3 region is CASSRLAKPTYEQYF. CDR3 bases: TGTGCCAGCAGCAGACTAGCCAAACCTACCTACGAGCAGTACTTC.

The chain is built from TRBV2 and TRBJ2-1; D is perhaps TRBD2 (7 bases). There are 15 residues in the CDR3. Trimming removed 7 bases at V and 7 bases at J, with 20 bases between. The germline V gene encodes CDR1 SNHLY and CDR2 FYNNEI. The CDR3 loop is CASTLDAGAWNEQFF. DNA of the CDR3: TGTGCCAGCACCCTCGATGCGGGGGCCTGGAATGAGCAGTTCTTC.

V gene TRBV18 combines with J gene TRBJ2-1; TRBD1 aligns across 9 bases. The V gene's germline CDR1 is KGHSH and CDR2 LQKENI. J was trimmed by 3 bases and V by 3 bases; bases with no gene match: 3. The CDR3 spans 15 residues. CDR3 DNA: TGTGCCAGCTCACCCGAGACAGGGGGCTACAATGAGCAGTTCTTC. Translated, it gives CASSPETGGYNEQFF.

The chain recombines TRBV5-6 with TRBJ2-4; 8 bases are shared with TRBD1. After removal of 2 bases from V and 3 bases from J, the junction contained 16 bases not matched to a gene. The CDR3 totals 19 residues. Germline CDR1 and CDR2: SGHDT and YYEEEE. The CDR3 DNA reads TGTGCCAGCAGCTTACAGGGGGTATCCCCAATTGATGTCAAAAACATTCAGTACTTC. It encodes CASSLQGVSPIDVKNIQYF.

V is TRBV6-1 and J is TRBJ2-6; 7 nucleotides match TRBD2. The germline CDR1 and CDR2 sequences are MNHNS and SASEGT. The CDR3 has 17 amino acids. Losses at the gene ends were 2 bases for V and 0 bases for J; bases not matched to a gene: 4. As DNA, the CDR3 is TGTGCCAGCAGTGAAATAGCGGGCTACTCTGGGGCCAACGTCCTGACTTTC. Translation gives CASSEIAGYSGANVLTF.

A note on this clone: At one end, the junction sequence differs from germline, possibly due to a read error. The sample holds other DNA sequences that translate to the same CDR3. J is TRBJ1-2 and V is TRBV30; D not resolved. The CDR3 is 13 residues long. Germline loops: CDR1 GTSNPN, CDR2 SVGIG (reference sequence). CDR3 residues: CAWRRASRDGYTF. In DNA form, the CDR3 reads TGTGCCTGGAGGCGGGCTTCCCGTGATGGCTATACCTTC.

The chain combines TRBV10-2 with TRBJ2-2; 9 bases align to TRBD1. The CDR3 sequence is 15 residues long. Germline V lookup: CDR1 WSHSY, CDR2 SAAADI. With 3 bases clipped from V and 3 bases from J, the junction kept 2 bases outside the gene matches. The CDR3 here is CASSEQGADTGELFF. Written as DNA, the CDR3 is TGCGCCAGCAGTGAACAGGGGGCGGACACCGGGGAGCTGTTTTTT.

The chain is built from TRBV7-8 and TRBJ1-1; possible D gene TRBD1, 5 bases. The CDR3 totals 12 residues. Per germline, CDR1 SGHVS and CDR2 FQNEAQ. The germline V and J ends were trimmed by 0 bases and 7 bases, with 6 bases remaining between them. CDR3: CASSLAGGEAFF. The DNA for the CDR3 is TGTGCCAGCAGCTTAGCGGGGGGTGAAGCTTTCTTT. Drawing the rest from reference TRBV7-8 and TRBJ1-1, the complete variable domain is GAGVSQSPRYKVAKRGQDVALRCDPISGHVSLFWYQQALGQGPEFLTYFQNEAQLDKSGLPSDRFFAERPEGSVSTLKIQRTQQEDSAVYLCASSLAGGEAFFGQGTRLTVV.

The chain couples TRBV5-4 to TRBJ2-7, with TRBD1 identical over 8 bases. V shed 3 bases and J 0 bases; nucleotides not matched to a gene: 5. The CDR3 length is 15 residues. From germline, CDR1 is SGHNT and CDR2 YYREEE (reference sequence). The CDR3 nucleotides read TGTGCCAGCAGCTCGGGGGACAGGAACTCCTACGAGCAGTACTTC. Translating gives CASSSGDRNSYEQYF.

A note on this clone: Other DNA sequences in the same sample also yield this CDR3. The rearrangement uses TRBV2 and TRBJ1-2; maybe TRBD1 (5 bases). Trimming removed 3 bases at V and 4 bases at J, with 9 bases between. The CDR3 has 13 amino acids. Germline values: CDR1 SNHLY, CDR2 FYNNEI. The CDR3 region has the DNA TGTGCCAGCAGTGATCTGGGGCTCTATGGCTACACCTTC. Translated, it gives CASSDLGLYGYTF.

A single count supports this clone. The rearrangement joins TRBV27 to TRBJ1-5, with 9 bases matching TRBD1. The V and J ends lost 5 bases and 7 bases, in that order; junction bases with no gene match: 6. CDR1 is MNHEY and CDR2 is SMNVEV in the germline V gene (reference sequence). This CDR3 comprises 14 residues. The CDR3, as DNA: TGTGCCAGCAGTCCCGACAGGGGGGGACAGCCCCAGCATTTT. Residues: CASSPDRGGQPQHF.

As DNA, the CDR3 is TGTGCCAGCTCACCGCGGGGGCAAAGGGACTATGGCTACACCTTC. Amino acids: CASSPRGQRDYGYTF. The chain uses TRBV18 and TRBJ1-2; possibly TRBD1 for D (6 bases). Trimming stripped 3 bases from V and 3 bases from J, with 14 bases between. Germline CDR1 KGHSH, CDR2 LQKENI. The CDR3 spans 15 residues. Together with reference TRBV18 and TRBJ1-2, the CDR3 gives the full variable domain: NAGVMQNPRHLVRRRGQEARLRCSPMKGHSHVYWYRQLPEEGLKFMVYLQKENIIDESGMPKERFSAEFPKEGPSILRIQQVVRGDSAAYFCASSPRGQRDYGYTFGSGTRLTVV.

J is TRBJ1-2 and V is TRBV4-1; tentative D call: TRBD1 (5 bases). The CDR3 length is 15 residues. V lost 1 base, J lost 2 bases, and 11 bases lay in between. CDR1 is MGHRA, CDR2 YSYEKL, per germline. CDR3 protein: CASSQVAGSNYGYTF. The CDR3 nucleotides read TGCGCCAGCAGCCAAGTGGCAGGGTCAAACTATGGCTACACCTTC.

The gene calls are TRBV2 and TRBJ1-4; 7 bases agree with TRBD1. The germline V gene has CDR1 SNHLY and CDR2 FYNNEI. The CDR3 is made up of 14 amino acids. J was trimmed by 7 bases and V by 7 bases; bases with no gene match: 9. The CDR3, as DNA: TGTGCCAGCAAGACAGGGCGCGTGTCTGAAAAACTGTTTTTT. Amino acid sequence: CASKTGRVSEKLFF.

V usage is TRBV28 and J usage is TRBJ2-3, with 11 positions matching TRBD2. Trimming removed 6 bases from V and 4 bases from J; junction bases left unmatched: 15. The CDR3 spans 18 residues. Germline V CDR1 and CDR2: MDHEN, SYDVKM. The CDR3 DNA reads as TGTGCCAGCAGCCCAAGAACTTTGATAGCGGGAGGGGCAGATACGCAGTATTTT. It specifies CASSPRTLIAGGADTQYF.